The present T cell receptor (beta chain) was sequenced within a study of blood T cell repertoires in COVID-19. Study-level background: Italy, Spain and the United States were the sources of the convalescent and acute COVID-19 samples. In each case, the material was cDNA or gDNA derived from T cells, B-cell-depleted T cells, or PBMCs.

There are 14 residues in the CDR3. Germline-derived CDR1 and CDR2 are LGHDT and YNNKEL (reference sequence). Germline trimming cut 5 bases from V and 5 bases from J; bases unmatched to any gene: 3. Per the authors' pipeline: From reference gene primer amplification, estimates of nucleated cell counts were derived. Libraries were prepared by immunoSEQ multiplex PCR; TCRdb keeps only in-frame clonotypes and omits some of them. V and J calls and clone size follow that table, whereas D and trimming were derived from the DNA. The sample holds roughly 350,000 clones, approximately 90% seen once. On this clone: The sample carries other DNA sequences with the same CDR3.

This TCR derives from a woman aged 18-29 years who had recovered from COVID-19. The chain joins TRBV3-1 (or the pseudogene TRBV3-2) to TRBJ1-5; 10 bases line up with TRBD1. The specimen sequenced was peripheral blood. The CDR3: CASSLGQGYQPQHF. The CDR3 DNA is TGTGCCAGCAGCTTGGGACAGGGGTATCAGCCCCAGCATTTT.